This T cell receptor (beta chain) was observed in a study of T-cell reconstitution after alpha-beta-depleted transplantation in children. This clonotype was seen at least ten times. TCRbeta library preparation incorporated unique molecular identifiers. MiXCR, applied by TCRdb to the PCR reads, yields one record per CDR3 protein. The table records 200,000 to 250,000 distinct CDR3 sequences, 7.5% to 10% of them present only once. Deletions cut 4 bases from V and 7 bases from J, with 14 bases between. Germline CDR1 reads MNHEY; CDR2 reads SVGAGI. The CDR3 has 14 amino acids. The sample was PBMCs from the stem cell graft donor, taken from the stem cell graft. This TCR was sampled from a human donor who donated a stem cell graft to a child with SCID. This chain connects TRBV6-5 to TRBJ2-1; either TRBD1 or TRBD2 may supply D (6 bases each). CDR3 nucleotides: TGTGCCAGCAGTTGGGGGAGGCAGGGGAATGAGCAGTTCTTC. As protein: CASSWGRQGNEQFF.